Below are 19 T cell receptor beta chains sequenced from a single sample in a study of T cell responses to AZD1222 COVID-19 vaccine. Clones were read by immunoSEQ multiplex PCR, and TCRdb kept only the in-frame ones, dropping some. This sample yields 140,000 to 150,000 clones, of which more than 90% are seen a single time; approximately 1.5% belongs to the top ten. The specimen was peripheral blood, collected on day 0 of AZD1222 vaccination. Receptors originate from an adult in good health.

V is TRBV18 and J is TRBJ1-1; D unresolved. Per germline, CDR1 KGHSH and CDR2 LQKENI. Trimming removed 3 bases at V and 1 base at J, with 12 bases between. CDR3 length: 15 amino acids. The CDR3 loop reads CASSPFTPGNTEAFF. Here the CDR3 DNA reads TGTGCCAGCTCACCCTTTACCCCCGGGAACACTGAAGCTTTCTTT. Using reference TRBV18 and TRBJ1-1 for the parts outside the CDR3, the full variable domain is NAGVMQNPRHLVRRRGQEARLRCSPMKGHSHVYWYRQLPEEGLKFMVYLQKENIIDESGMPKERFSAEFPKEGPSILRIQQVVRGDSAAYFCASSPFTPGNTEAFFGQGTRLTVV.

The chain employs TRBV2 and TRBJ2-7; 10 bases are shared with TRBD2. Per germline, CDR1 SNHLY and CDR2 FYNNEI. The trim removed 2 bases at V and 7 bases at J, leaving 5 bases unmatched. CDR3 length: 14 amino acids. CDR3 coding DNA: TGTGCCAGCAGTGAAACTAGCGGGGCTTGGGAGCAGTACTTC. This gives the protein CASSETSGAWEQYF.

This clone was seen only a few times. The V and J genes are TRBV3-1 (or the pseudogene TRBV3-2) and TRBJ2-7; D uncertain. The CDR3 totals 14 residues. V lost 4 bases and J 1 base, leaving 11 bases between the germline ends. Germline V gives CDR1 LGHDT, CDR2 YNNKEL (reference sequence). CDR3: CASSLRSGSYEQYF. CDR3 sequence (DNA): TGTGCCAGCAGCCTTCGCTCAGGTTCCTACGAGCAGTACTTC.

The chain combines TRBV11-2 with TRBJ2-7; perhaps D is TRBD1 or TRBD2 (5 bases each). The V end was cut by 1 base, the J end by 1 base, with 14 bases between. CDR3 size: 16 residues. Germline V lookup: CDR1 SGHAT, CDR2 FQNNGV. The CDR3 region is CASSLGFNEGSYEQYF. In DNA, the CDR3 is TGTGCCAGCAGCTTAGGGTTTAACGAGGGGTCCTACGAGCAGTACTTC. Complete variable domain (other parts from reference TRBV11-2 and TRBJ2-7): EAGVAQSPRYKIIEKRQSVAFWCNPISGHATLYWYQQILGQGPKLLIQFQNNGVVDDSQLPKDRFSAERLKGVDSTLKIQPAKLEDSAVYLCASSLGFNEGSYEQYFGPGTRLTVT.

The CDR3 DNA reads TGTGCCAGCAGCATCCGCATCAGGGGAATAGGAAATCAGCCCCAGCATTTT. Translation: CASSIRIRGIGNQPQHF. J is TRBJ1-5 and V is TRBV21-1; TRBD1, the table's D call, was not compared with the DNA. TRBV21-1 is marked as a pseudogene. The CDR3 runs to 17 residues.

The chain couples TRBV12-3 or TRBV12-4 to TRBJ2-1; D may be TRBD1 or TRBD2 (5 bases each). The CDR3 totals 13 residues. Trimming took off 6 bases at V and 6 bases at J, with 12 bases between the two ends. Here the CDR3 DNA reads TGTGCCAGCAGCCCGACCGGGGCCAATGAGCAGTTCTTC. It codes for CASSPTGANEQFF.

The chain is built from TRBV7-2 and TRBJ1-6; D might be TRBD1 (6 bases). V was shortened by 5 bases and J by 4 bases, with 12 bases between the two germline ends. Germline CDR1 reads SGHTA; CDR2 reads FQGNSA. The CDR3 is 15 amino acids. This chain's CDR3 is CASSPGGSYNSPLHF. DNA for the CDR3: TGTGCCAGCAGCCCTGGGGGCAGTTATAATTCACCCCTCCACTTT.

This clone was seen a single time. The genes are TRBV7-9 and TRBJ1-4; weak D call: TRBD1 (5 bases). The germline gives CDR1 SEHNR, CDR2 FQNEAQ (reference sequence). This CDR3 spans 14 amino acids. The V end lost 5 bases, the J end lost 12 bases, and 19 bases lay between the germline ends. CDR3 sequence reads: CASSPLGEGSELFF. Here the CDR3 DNA reads TGTGCCAGCAGCCCCCTGGGGGAAGGGTCTGAACTGTTTTTT.

V usage is TRBV5-1 and J usage is TRBJ1-6; no clear D. Per germline, CDR1 SGHRS and CDR2 YFSETQ. V lost 1 base, J lost 0 bases, and 14 bases lay in between. This CDR3 has 18 residues. The CDR3 DNA reads TGCGCCAGCAGCTTGAGAACAAGAGGGTTCTCCTATAATTCACCCCTCCACTTT. As protein: CASSLRTRGFSYNSPLHF.

The chain recombines TRBV28 with TRBJ1-6; a weak D match, TRBD1 (6 bases). This CDR3 has 11 amino acids. Trimming removed 3 bases from V and 14 bases from J, with 8 bases in between. The germline V gene encodes CDR1 MDHEN and CDR2 SYDVKM. The CDR3 here is CASSFNRALHF. The CDR3 DNA follows: TGTGCCAGCAGTTTTAACAGGGCCCTCCACTTT.

As to this clone: Different DNA sequences within this sample yield the same CDR3. This sequence joins TRBV5-1 and TRBJ2-7; 12 positions match TRBD2. Germline values: CDR1 SGHRS, CDR2 YFSETQ. The CDR3 length is 14 residues. V lost 4 bases, J lost 4 bases, and 3 bases stayed unmatched. The CDR3 here is CASSLTSGRYEQYF. Written as DNA, the CDR3 is TGCGCCAGCAGCCTGACTAGCGGGAGATACGAGCAGTACTTC.

This clone was counted between two and nine times. The V call is TRBV2, the J call TRBJ2-1, with no clear D. The CDR3 covers 13 residues. Germline CDR1 reads SNHLY; CDR2 reads FYNNEI. V was clipped by 7 bases and J by 7 bases, with 14 bases between them. CDR3 coding DNA: TGTGCCAGCACGGGCTTCGTCCAGAATGAGCAGTTCTTC. Its translation: CASTGFVQNEQFF.

The rearrangement links TRBV9 to TRBJ1-1; D remains unclear. Germline values: CDR1 SGDLS, CDR2 YYNGEE. V lost 2 bases, J lost 0 bases, and 8 bases lay in between. The CDR3 sequence is 14 residues long. CDR3 amino acids: CASSVADLNTEAFF. DNA for the CDR3: TGTGCCAGCAGCGTTGCGGACTTGAACACTGAAGCTTTCTTT.

In its sample, this clone was seen once. The V and J genes are TRBV5-4 and TRBJ1-1; D might be TRBD1 (5 bases). From germline, CDR1 is SGHNT and CDR2 YYREEE (reference sequence). Trimming took off 4 bases at V and 3 bases at J, with 10 bases between the two ends. CDR3 length equals 13 residues. CDR3 nucleotides: TGTGCCAGCAGCCTCAGGGAGTACACTGAAGCTTTCTTT. Its protein is CASSLREYTEAFF.

The chain couples TRBV13 to TRBJ1-3; no definite D call. Trimming stripped 4 bases from V and 0 bases from J, with 16 bases between. This CDR3 has 17 residues. Germline CDR1 PRHDT, CDR2 FYEKMQ (reference sequence). In DNA, the CDR3 is TGTGCCAGCAGCTACCGGGCAGGTGGAGACTCTGGAAACACCATATATTTT. Its translation is CASSYRAGGDSGNTIYF.

About this clone itself: Mismatch with germline at one junction end may stem from a read error. This chain links TRBV2 with TRBJ2-3; D is perhaps TRBD1 (6 bases). CDR3 length equals 24 residues. The germline CDR1 and CDR2 sequences are SNHLY and FYNNEI. CDR3 in DNA: TGTGCCAGCAGGGGAACCACACGGAGAAAAACAGGGTCCTTTATCTCGGTCCGCTGTGACCGCCTACTATTT. This codes for CASRGTTRRKTGSFISVRCDRLLF.

The J gene is TRBJ1-2, the V gene TRBV4-1, with 10 bases that match TRBD1. With V trimmed by 4 bases and J by 3 bases, 8 bases remained unmatched. There are 16 residues in the CDR3. Germline V gene sequence: CDR1 MGHRA, CDR2 YSYEKL. CDR3 in DNA: TGCGCCAGCAGCCTAAGACAGGGGGCGAAGGACTATGGCTACACCTTC. Translated: CASSLRQGAKDYGYTF.

V and J are TRBV4-1 and TRBJ1-5, with a tentative D call TRBD1 (6 bases). CDR1 MGHRA and CDR2 YSYEKL come from the germline V gene. The V and J ends lost 3 bases and 7 bases respectively, with 22 bases between them. This CDR3 is 17 amino acids long. In DNA, the CDR3 is TGCGCCAGCAGCCAGGATATGACAGACAGGTCGGGGCAGCCCCAGCATTTT. It yields the protein CASSQDMTDRSGQPQHF.

The chain combines TRBV27 with TRBJ2-7; D is perhaps TRBD1 (5 bases). The CDR3 runs 13 residues. The germline V gene has CDR1 MNHEY and CDR2 SMNVEV (reference sequence). The V end lost 3 bases, the J end lost 3 bases, and 9 bases lay between the germline ends. This CDR3 reads CASSLAGNYEQYF. DNA for the CDR3: TGTGCCAGCAGTTTGGCAGGGAACTACGAGCAGTACTTC.